This T cell receptor beta chain was identified during a study of blood T cell repertoires in COVID-19. Germline V gene data show CDR1 as SGDLS and CDR2 as YYNGEE. Trimming took off 4 bases at V and 1 base at J, with 12 bases between the two ends. The CDR3 length is 14 residues. The repertoire was sequenced with immunoSEQ multiplex PCR; TCRdb's copy has only in-frame clones and lacks some. The sample holds 150,000 to 200,000 clones, less than 80% seen once. The receptor comes from a man in his fifties who had recovered from COVID-19. This chain connects TRBV9 to TRBJ2-7; possibly TRBD2 for D (5 bases). The sequencing input was peripheral blood. The chain's CDR3 is CASSPLGDSYEQYF. CDR3 sequence (DNA): TGTGCCAGCAGCCCCCTCGGGGATTCCTACGAGCAGTACTTC.